The following is a TCR beta chain sequence with its context. Its cognate antigen is unknown. In the ophthalmopathy cohort, Clinical Activity Score was at least 3, NOSPECS grade at least 4, and duration under 3 months. Uncontrolled infection, other autoimmune disease, pregnancy or lactation disqualified patients from enrolment. PBMCs were collected from an approximately 10 ml volume of fresh peripheral blood. Template material for amplifying TCR beta CDR3 regions consisted of RNA transcripts. The HTBI primer set drove a first-round RT-PCR of the TCR CDR3. MiXCR, applied by TCRdb to the multiplex PCR reads, yields one record per CDR3 protein. The sample holds about 590,000 distinct CDR3 sequences, about 14% seen once. The length of the CDR3 is 17 residues. The ends were cut back, 1 base at V and 2 bases at J, with 18 bases in the middle. CDR1 LNHDA and CDR2 SQIVND come from the germline V gene (reference sequence).

This sample stems from a study of T cells in Graves' hyperthyroidism and ophthalmopathy. Overall study findings and caveats: Ophthalmopathy was separated from stable hyperthyroidism by a 13 V-J model.

This sequence was found in a woman younger than 30 with Graves' ophthalmopathy. The chain couples TRBV19 to TRBJ2-7; D call uncertain. Sequencing was done on a sample of blood. CDR3 sequence (DNA): TGTGCCAGTAGTATAGCTTGGACCAGTACTCTTACCTACGAGCAGTACTTC. The encoded protein is CASSIAWTSTLTYEQYF. Together with reference TRBV19 and TRBJ2-7, the CDR3 gives the full variable domain: DGGITQSPKYLFRKEGQNVTLSCEQNLNHDAMYWYRQDPGQGLRLIYYSQIVNDFQKGDIAEGYSVSREKKESFPLTVTSAQKNPTAFYLCASSIAWTSTLTYEQYFGPGTRLTVT.